Below are 27 T cell receptor beta chains sequenced from a single sample in a study of regulatory T cells in long-lasting Graves disease. iRepertoire HTBI primers and Arm-PCR of CDR3 regions built TCR beta libraries. TCRdb re-derived calls from the multiplex PCR reads in MiXCR, one entry per CDR3 protein. In the table there are about 560,000 distinct CDR3 sequences, 15% to 20% of which are singletons. The time point here: newly diagnosed GD, antithyroid drugs for less than 3 months. PBMC RNA served as the TCR library source. These same data were also listed under a study on T cells in Graves' hyperthyroidism and ophthalmopathy.

Sequences were derived from peripheral blood mononuclear cells (PBMCs), sampled at new diagnosis, from a patient treated with antithyroid drugs. The receptor set was obtained from a man aged 18-30 years with Graves disease.

This clonotype was seen only once. A read error is possible here, since a much larger clone lies one base away. V is TRBV27 and J is TRBJ1-1; D not resolved. Trimming stripped 6 bases from V and 4 bases from J, with 12 bases between. The CDR3 covers 13 residues. Germline CDR1 and CDR2: MNHEY and SMNVEV (reference sequence). CDR3 sequence (DNA): TGTGCCAGCAGCCCCTTAGACACCACTGAAGCTTTCTTT. Translation: CASSPLDTTEAFF.

This clonotype was counted at least ten times. The rearrangement joins TRBV12-3 or TRBV12-4 to TRBJ1-6, with D unclear. Trimming stripped 4 bases from V and 7 bases from J, with 8 bases between. This CDR3 comprises 13 residues. The CDR3 DNA is TGTGCCAGCAGTTCGCCTGCGAATTCACCCCTCCACTTT. Residues: CASSSPANSPLHF.

This CDR3 reads CASSQTLEETQYF. The CDR3 coding sequence is TGTGCCAGCAGCCAAACGCTAGAAGAGACCCAGTACTTC. The chain couples TRBV9 to TRBJ2-5; D gene uncertain. V dropped 4 bases and J dropped 3 bases, with 10 bases sitting between them. The CDR3 loop spans 13 amino acids. From germline, CDR1 is SGDLS and CDR2 YYNGEE.

This clonotype was counted ten times or more. The CDR3 here is CASSSEGHSYEQYF. The CDR3 DNA is TGTGCCAGCAGCTCAGAGGGCCACTCCTACGAGCAGTACTTC. The chain carries TRBV7-9 and TRBJ2-7; possibly TRBD2 for D (5 bases). In germline, CDR1 is SEHNR, CDR2 FQNEAQ (reference sequence). This CDR3 spans 14 amino acids. V gave up 4 bases and J gave up 0 bases, with 10 bases separating them.

This clonotype was detected ten times or more. The chain links TRBV6-1 to TRBJ2-1; 11 nucleotides line up with TRBD2. With V trimmed by 4 bases and J by 9 bases, 5 bases remained unmatched. The CDR3 loop spans 14 amino acids. Germline values: CDR1 MNHNS, CDR2 SASEGT. The CDR3 loop reads CASSGPGLAVEQFF. DNA for the CDR3: TGTGCCAGCAGTGGACCGGGACTAGCGGTTGAGCAGTTCTTC.

This clonotype was detected ten times or more. The chain links TRBV28 to TRBJ1-2; D is unclear. Germline V gene lookup returns CDR1 MDHEN and CDR2 SYDVKM. There are 12 residues in the CDR3. The V end lost 9 bases, the J end lost 2 bases, and 10 bases lay between the germline ends. This CDR3 is CASQMVNYGYTF. The CDR3 DNA reads TGTGCCAGTCAGATGGTGAACTATGGCTACACCTTC.

The V call is TRBV24-1, the J call TRBJ1-4; D possibly corresponds to TRBD1 (5 bases). This CDR3 is built from 15 residues. Trimming took off 1 base at V and 3 bases at J, with 8 bases between the two ends. Germline loops: CDR1 KGHDR, CDR2 SFDVKD. CDR3 loop: CATSDFQGSNEKLFF. In DNA form, the CDR3 reads TGTGCCACCAGTGATTTTCAGGGCTCTAATGAAAAACTGTTTTTT.

The gene calls are TRBV12-3 or TRBV12-4 and TRBJ1-5, with D hard to call. This CDR3 is built from 13 residues. V lost 5 bases and J lost 3, with 8 bases in between. For the CDR3, the DNA is TGTGCCAGCAGTGGGAGTTACAATCAGCCCCAGCATTTT. As protein: CASSGSYNQPQHF.

This clonotype was observed many times. The chain links TRBV27 to TRBJ2-1; 11 nucleotides align to TRBD2. There are 13 residues in the CDR3. CDR1 and CDR2 (germline): MNHEY, SMNVEV (reference sequence). V shed 0 bases and J 15 bases; nucleotides not matched to a gene: 4. The CDR3 region is CASSLSRLAGGFF. In DNA form, the CDR3 reads TGTGCCAGCAGTTTATCGAGGCTAGCGGGAGGGTTCTTC.

J is TRBJ2-2 and V is TRBV27; TRBD2 agrees at 8 bases. Unmatched junction bases numbered 4, after V lost 7 bases and J lost 6 bases. CDR1 is MNHEY, CDR2 SMNVEV, per germline (reference sequence). The CDR3 is 13 residues long. This chain's CDR3 is CASIAGPAGELFF. In DNA, the CDR3 is TGTGCCAGCATAGCGGGGCCAGCCGGGGAGCTGTTTTTT.

V and J are TRBV2 and TRBJ2-6; D is unclear. There are 12 residues in the CDR3. Per the germline V gene, CDR1 is SNHLY and CDR2 is FYNNEI. V dropped 7 bases and J dropped 6 bases, with 7 bases sitting between them. CDR3 region: CASNYEANVLTF. The CDR3 DNA reads as TGTGCCAGCAATTATGAGGCCAACGTCCTGACTTTC.

V gene TRBV18 combines with J gene TRBJ1-1; D possibly corresponds to TRBD1 (6 bases). V was clipped by 0 bases and J by 2 bases, with 10 bases between them. The V gene's germline CDR1 is KGHSH and CDR2 LQKENI. This CDR3 is built from 15 residues. The DNA of the CDR3 is TGTGCCAGCTCACCACCCCTACAGGGTAACACTGAAGCTTTCTTT. This codes for CASSPPLQGNTEAFF.

This clonotype was observed many times. CDR3 sequence (DNA): TGTGCCAGAGAAGGGAGTAGGAACACCGGGGAGCTGTTTTTT. Its translation is CAREGSRNTGELFF. The rearrangement uses TRBV2 and TRBJ2-2; perhaps TRBD2 as D (5 bases). The CDR3 length is 14 residues. V was clipped by 9 bases and J by 1 base, with 12 bases between them. The germline V gene encodes CDR1 SNHLY and CDR2 FYNNEI.

As regards this clonotype: A read error may account for a junction end that differs from germline. The V gene is TRBV15, the J gene TRBJ2-7, with 8 bases matching TRBD1. CDR3 size: 16 residues. Germline CDR1 and CDR2: LNHNV and YYDKDF (reference sequence). CDR3 residues: CATSRGGTGARSEGVF. The CDR3 coding sequence is TGTGCCACCAGCAGAGGTGGGACAGGCGCTCGTTCGGAAGGAGTTTTC.

A note on this clonotype: A much larger clone lies one base from this, so it may be a read error. The genes are TRBV28 and TRBJ1-1; TRBD1 agrees at 9 bases. In germline, CDR1 is MDHEN, CDR2 SYDVKM. There are 15 residues in the CDR3. V lost 6 bases to trimming and J lost 8 bases; unmatched junction nucleotides: 13. DNA of the CDR3: TGTGCCAGCAGCAGCCGGGACAGGGACTCCTTGGAAGCTTTCTTT. It is translated as CASSSRDRDSLEAFF. Variable domain in full (rest from reference TRBV28 and TRBJ1-1): DVKVTQSSRYLVKRTGEKVFLECVQDMDHENMFWYRQDPGLGLRLIYFSYDVKMKEKGDIPEGYSVSREKKERFSLILESASTNQTSMYLCASSSRDRDSLEAFFGQGTRLTVV.

The genes are TRBV7-9 and TRBJ2-2, with a weak D call TRBD2 (5 bases). Per germline, CDR1 SEHNR and CDR2 FQNEAQ (reference sequence). This CDR3 contains 19 residues. Trimming stripped 4 bases from V and 0 bases from J, with 21 bases between. The CDR3 sequence: CASSSGGLRALTNTGELFF. Here the CDR3 DNA reads TGTGCCAGCAGCTCGGGCGGGCTTAGAGCCCTCACGAACACCGGGGAGCTGTTTTTT.

This clonotype was counted between two and nine times. The rearrangement joins TRBV5-1 to TRBJ2-6; D might be TRBD1 (6 bases). Germline assignment: CDR1 SGHRS and CDR2 YFSETQ. The length of the CDR3 is 17 residues. The V gene lost 4 bases and the J gene lost 2 bases, with 16 bases spanning the gap. CDR3 protein: CASSQTSNRAGANVLTF. CDR3 nucleotides: TGCGCCAGCAGCCAAACTAGTAACAGGGCTGGGGCCAACGTCCTGACTTTC.

This clonotype was counted ten times or more. The chain combines TRBV11-3 with TRBJ1-1; D unresolved. This CDR3 contains 14 residues. V was cut by 1 base and J by 0 bases, with 6 bases left in between. CDR1 and CDR2 from the germline V gene are SGHNT and YENEEA. For the CDR3, the DNA is TGTGCCAGCAGCTTAGGACCACTGAACACTGAAGCTTTCTTT. Amino acid sequence: CASSLGPLNTEAFF.

This clonotype was seen a handful of times. The chain combines TRBV4-1 with TRBJ2-5, with TRBD2 as a possible D gene (5 bases). This CDR3 has 17 residues. The V end was cut by 2 bases, the J end by 1 base, with 17 bases between. Germline lookup yields CDR1 MGHRA and CDR2 YSYEKL. The CDR3 DNA sequence: TGCGCCAGCAGCCAAAATGGTTTGGGAGAGCCCCAAGAGACCCAGTACTTC. It is translated as CASSQNGLGEPQETQYF.

This clonotype appeared many times. The chain is built from TRBV12-3 or TRBV12-4 and TRBJ1-1; D might be TRBD1 (5 bases). CDR3 size: 13 residues. Trimming stripped 3 bases from V and 3 bases from J, with 8 bases between. CDR3 DNA sequence: TGTGCCAGCAGTTTTGAGGGGTACACTGAAGCTTTCTTT. Translating gives CASSFEGYTEAFF.

This clonotype was recorded many times. This sequence joins TRBV12-3 or TRBV12-4 and TRBJ1-4; the D is unclear. V shed 8 bases and J shed 7 bases, with 14 bases lying between them. The CDR3 length is 13 residues. CDR3 nucleotide sequence: TGTGCCAGCTCCGGGTTCAGAACTGAAAAACTGTTTTTT. Residues: CASSGFRTEKLFF.

This clonotype was picked up a small number of times. The chain combines TRBV28 with TRBJ2-2, with D possibly being TRBD1 or TRBD2 (5 bases each). The CDR3 sequence is 13 residues long. V gave up 8 bases and J gave up 5 bases, with 12 bases separating them. The germline gives CDR1 MDHEN, CDR2 SYDVKM. The CDR3: CASLGRSTGELFF. In DNA, the CDR3 is TGTGCCAGCCTGGGACGATCGACCGGGGAGCTGTTTTTT.

This clonotype occurred many times. V gene TRBV11-1 combines with J gene TRBJ2-5; D remains unclear. V gave up 6 bases and J gave up 0 bases, with 2 bases separating them. This CDR3 has 11 residues. The germline gives CDR1 SGHAT, CDR2 FQDESV (reference sequence). In DNA form, the CDR3 reads TGTGCCAGCAGACACCAAGAGACCCAGTACTTC. It specifies CASRHQETQYF.

The J gene is TRBJ2-2, the V gene TRBV6-1; TRBD2 might be the D (5 bases). CDR1 and CDR2 (germline): MNHNS, SASEGT. Deletions cut 7 bases from V and 3 bases from J, with 9 bases between. The CDR3 has 13 residues. The CDR3 DNA sequence: TGTGCCAGCAAGAGGGATTACACCGGGGAGCTGTTTTTT. Its translation is CASKRDYTGELFF.

The table lists this clonotype with many counts. The genes are TRBV5-1 and TRBJ2-3; no firm D call. The germline V gene encodes CDR1 SGHRS and CDR2 YFSETQ. Trimming shortened V by 0 bases and J by 1 base, and 9 bases separated the two germline ends. There are 15 residues in the CDR3. The DNA of the CDR3 is TGCGCCAGCAGCTTGGGGAGATACGGCACAGATACGCAGTATTTT. Translation: CASSLGRYGTDTQYF.

In its sample, this clonotype was seen many times. The rearrangement uses TRBV12-3 or TRBV12-4 and TRBJ2-2; D possibly corresponds to TRBD2 (5 bases). CDR3 length: 15 amino acids. The V end lost 5 bases, the J end lost 7 bases, and 17 bases lay between the germline ends. CDR3 amino acids: CASSPASSRGGELFF. The CDR3 nucleotides read TGTGCCAGCAGTCCGGCCTCGAGTCGGGGCGGGGAGCTGTTTTTT.

This clonotype appeared a few times. The CDR3 spells CASSEVGLAGGPSNTGELFF. CDR3 DNA sequence: TGTGCCAGCAGTGAAGTTGGCCTAGCGGGAGGGCCGTCTAACACCGGGGAGCTGTTTTTT. The V call is TRBV6-1, the J call TRBJ2-2; TRBD2 matches at 12 bases. CDR3 length: 20 residues. Per the germline V gene, CDR1 is MNHNS and CDR2 is SASEGT. With 1 base clipped from V and 2 bases from J, the junction kept 11 bases outside the gene matches.